This passage covers 8 T cell receptor beta chains from one sample sequenced in a study of T cells in Graves' hyperthyroidism and ophthalmopathy. Amplified regions were TCR beta CDR3 sequences from RNA transcripts. Researchers ran a first-round RT-PCR on the TCR CDR3 using the HTBI primer set. TCRdb re-derived calls from the multiplex PCR reads in MiXCR, one entry per CDR3 protein. The repertoire holds approximately 600,000 distinct CDR3 sequences, with roughly 20% as singletons. Material: blood. The origin of the receptors is a man aged 30 to 45 with Graves' ophthalmopathy.

This clonotype was observed many times. The chain employs TRBV11-2 and TRBJ2-3, with a weak D call TRBD1 (6 bases). Trimming cost V 5 bases and J 2 bases, with 14 bases left between them. Germline CDR1 reads SGHAT; CDR2 reads FQNNGV. This CDR3 is built from 15 residues. The CDR3 DNA reads as TGTGCCAGCAGCCAGAGACAGGAGAACACAGATACGCAGTATTTT. Translated, it gives CASSQRQENTDTQYF.

The V and J genes are TRBV5-1 and TRBJ1-5, with 7 bases that match TRBD1. The junction had 7 bases not matched to a gene; V was cut back by 5 bases and J by 5 bases. In germline, CDR1 is SGHRS, CDR2 YFSETQ. The CDR3 contains 14 residues. DNA of the CDR3: TGCGCCAGCAGGATCCGACAGGGCGATCAGCCCCAGCATTTT. Protein: CASRIRQGDQPQHF.

In this sample, this clonotype turned up many times. For the CDR3, the DNA is TGTGCCAGCAGTTCGCCCACGGCTAGCGGGATATTGGATGAGCAGTTCTTC. Its translation: CASSSPTASGILDEQFF. The chain carries TRBV27 and TRBJ2-1, with TRBD2 matching over 9 bases. The CDR3 covers 17 residues. Per the germline V gene, CDR1 is MNHEY and CDR2 is SMNVEV (reference sequence). The V and J ends lost 4 bases and 8 bases, in that order; junction bases with no gene match: 15.

This clonotype was detected a few times. The V gene is TRBV28, the J gene TRBJ2-3, with TRBD2 as a possible D gene (5 bases). The V gene lost 6 bases and the J gene lost 2 bases, with 12 bases spanning the gap. The CDR3 extends over 14 amino acids. Looked up from germline, CDR1 is MDHEN and CDR2 is SYDVKM. CDR3 in amino acids: CASSPDGITDTQYF. DNA of the CDR3: TGTGCCAGCAGCCCTGACGGGATCACAGATACGCAGTATTTT.

This clonotype was observed at least ten times. The chain combines TRBV12-3 or TRBV12-4 with TRBJ2-1; 9 bases line up with TRBD1. V lost 7 bases, J lost 8 bases, and 12 bases stayed unmatched. CDR3 length: 15 residues. This chain's CDR3 is CASIFPGQGYHEQFF. The CDR3 nucleotides are TGTGCCAGCATTTTCCCGGGACAGGGATATCATGAGCAGTTCTTC.

In this sample, this clonotype turned up a few times. The chain has TRBV30 and TRBJ2-7, with D tentatively TRBD1 (6 bases). This CDR3 comprises 15 residues. V dropped 0 bases and J dropped 6 bases, with 18 bases sitting between them. CDR1 and CDR2 from the germline V gene are GTSNPN and SVGIG (reference sequence). The CDR3 sequence is CAWSVPRRQVREQYF. The CDR3 DNA follows: TGTGCCTGGAGTGTCCCTCGCCGACAGGTCCGCGAGCAGTACTTC. Looking up the rest from reference TRBV30 and TRBJ2-7 gives the full variable domain: SQTIHQWPATLVQPVGSPLSLECTVEGTSNPNLYWYRQAAGRGLQLLFYSVGIGQISSEVPQNLSASRPQDRQFILSSKKLLLSDSGFYLCAWSVPRRQVREQYFGPGTRLTVT.

This clonotype was seen a few times. The J gene is TRBJ1-1, the V gene TRBV5-4; no clear D gene. V was clipped by 2 bases and J by 1 base, with 6 bases between them. Germline V gene lookup returns CDR1 SGHNT and CDR2 YYREEE (reference sequence). The CDR3 has 13 residues. Here the CDR3 DNA reads TGTGCCAGCAGCTTCGTTAAGAACACTGAAGCTTTCTTT. It yields the protein CASSFVKNTEAFF.

This clonotype has ten or more counts. This sequence joins TRBV5-8 and TRBJ1-1; D not resolved. Between the trimmed V and J ends, which lost 1 base and 3 bases, there was a span of 10 bases. Germline values: CDR1 SGHTS, CDR2 YDEGEE. The CDR3 has 14 amino acids. Here the CDR3 reads CASSLRGFDTEAFF. CDR3 DNA: TGTGCCAGCAGCTTGCGGGGTTTTGACACTGAAGCTTTCTTT.